The rows below give T cell receptor beta chains drawn from one sample of a study of blood T cell repertoires in COVID-19. Profiling relied on immunoSEQ multiplex PCR, and the TCRdb table lists in-frame clones only, not all of them. Counted here are more than 300,000 clones, 83% occurring once; the ten biggest clones make up about 4.8%. Sequencing was performed on PBMCs or T cells enriched from blood (not recorded which). The origin of the receptors is a woman aged 45-65 years who had recovered from COVID-19. Both conserved end residues are part of each CDR3. D genes are given only for firm matches. A clone size is listed for some rows: how often the clone was seen (once, few, many), or a class if it is expanded.

V	D	J	size	CDR3	DNA
TRBV3-1/TRBV3-2	-	TRBJ2-3	few	CASSQGTTNTQYF	TGTGCCAGCAGCCAAGGTACAACTAATACGCAGTATTTT
TRBV3-1/TRBV3-2	-	TRBJ1-1	once	CASSQGYGALTEAFF	TGTGCCAGCAGCCAAGGGTATGGGGCCCTCACTGAAGCTTTCTTT
TRBV7-6	TRBD1	TRBJ2-6	-	CASSSLGTGGANVLTF	TGTGCCAGCAGCTCCCTCGGGACAGGTGGGGCCAACGTCCTGACTTTC
TRBV19	TRBD1	TRBJ1-4	-	CASNQGAREKLFF	TGTGCCAGTAACCAGGGGGCGCGGGAAAAACTGTTTTTT
TRBV6-5	TRBD1	TRBJ1-3	-	CASGTALLSGNTIYF	TGTGCCAGCGGGACAGCACTACTCTCTGGAAACACCATATATTTT
TRBV2	-	TRBJ1-5	-	CASTGGPLGPNQPQHF	TGTGCCAGCACCGGGGGGCCCCTGGGACCCAATCAGCCCCAGCATTTT
TRBV7-2	TRBD2	TRBJ2-1	-	CASSPSDGGGIEQFF	TGTGCCAGCAGCCCCAGCGACGGGGGGGGAATTGAGCAGTTCTTC
TRBV3-1/TRBV3-2	-	TRBJ1-1	-	CASSSGNHNTEAFF	TGTGCCAGCAGCTCAGGGAACCACAACACTGAAGCTTTCTTT
TRBV6-4	TRBD2	TRBJ2-2	-	CASCLAGGPITGELFF	TGTGCCAGCTGCCTAGCGGGAGGGCCGATCACCGGGGAGCTGTTTTTT
TRBV7-9	-	TRBJ1-4	-	CASTRWTDNEKLFF	TGTGCCAGTACGCGATGGACAGATAATGAAAAACTGTTTTTT
TRBV19	-	TRBJ2-1	-	CASSSGFGTGNFPFF	-
TRBV10-3	TRBD1	TRBJ2-2	-	CAISKTGQGETGELFF	TGTGCCATCAGTAAGACCGGACAGGGGGAGACCGGGGAGCTGTTTTTT
TRBV7-9	-	TRBJ1-3	-	CASSVLRIGDLRNTIYF	TGTGCCAGCAGCGTACTTCGTATAGGGGATTTGCGGAACACCATATATTTT
TRBV4-1	-	TRBJ1-5	-	CASPRAINQPQHF	TGCGCCAGCCCGAGAGCGATCAATCAGCCCCAGCATTTT
TRBV5-1	TRBD2	TRBJ2-5	-	CASSLPQTSGGAETQYF	TGCGCCAGCAGCTTGCCCCAGACTAGCGGGGGGGCAGAGACCCAGTACTTC
TRBV12-3/TRBV12-4	TRBD1	TRBJ1-2	few	CASSQTGGYGYTF	TGTGCCAGCAGTCAGACAGGGGGGTATGGCTACACCTTC
TRBV11-3	-	TRBJ2-2	-	CASSQQGTGELFF	TGTGCCAGCAGTCAGCAGGGAACCGGGGAGCTGTTTTTT
TRBV11-3	TRBD1	TRBJ1-2	once	CASSLGPDRVAYGYTF	TGTGCCAGCAGCTTAGGTCCCGACAGGGTAGCGTATGGCTACACCTTC
TRBV5-1	-	TRBJ1-2	-	CASSNLRAYGYTF	TGCGCCAGCAGCAACCTCAGGGCGTATGGCTACACCTTC
TRBV6-2/TRBV6-3	TRBD2	TRBJ2-2	-	CASRPSGRAYTGELFF	TGTGCCAGCAGACCTAGCGGGAGGGCCTACACCGGGGAGCTGTTTTTT
TRBV6-5	-	TRBJ1-2	-	CASRQNNYGYTF	TGTGCCAGCAGGCAGAACAACTATGGCTACACCTTC
TRBV18	TRBD2	TRBJ2-2	few	CASSPNGGGTGELFF	TGTGCCAGCTCACCAAATGGCGGGGGCACCGGGGAGCTGTTTTTT
TRBV11-2	TRBD2	TRBJ2-3	-	CASSRLMGGSTDTQYF	TGTGCCAGCAGCCGGCTGATGGGGGGGAGCACAGATACGCAGTATTTT
TRBV2	-	TRBJ1-2	-	CASAGAGGYTF	TGTGCCAGCGCAGGGGCAGGTGGCTACACCTTC
TRBV29-1	TRBD1	TRBJ2-5	-	CSAGQTTQETQYF	TGCAGCGCGGGACAGACGACCCAAGAGACCCAGTACTTC
TRBV19	-	TRBJ2-5	-	CASSIVLASETQYF	TGTGCCAGTAGTATAGTACTAGCAAGTGAGACCCAGTACTTC
TRBV5-1	TRBD2	TRBJ2-3	-	CASSSLAGVQRPDTQYF	TGCGCCAGCAGCTCACTAGCGGGAGTTCAGCGACCAGATACGCAGTATTTT
TRBV5-6	-	TRBJ1-1	-	CASSLDRLTAFF	TGTGCCAGCAGCTTGGACAGGCTGACGGCTTTCTTT
TRBV19	TRBD1	TRBJ1-2	-	CASSGVGRGAYGYTF	TGTGCCAGTAGCGGGGTCGGCAGGGGGGCCTATGGCTACACCTTC
TRBV20-1	TRBD1	TRBJ1-4	-	CSASDRGVGKLFF	TGCAGTGCTAGTGACAGGGGGGTGGGAAAACTGTTTTTT
TRBV7-2	TRBD2	TRBJ2-1	-	CASSFTSGKNEQFF	TGTGCCAGCAGCTTTACTAGCGGTAAAAATGAGCAGTTCTTC
TRBV5-1	-	TRBJ1-1	-	CASSLGGQLNTEAFF	TGCGCCAGCAGCTTGGGAGGACAGCTGAACACTGAAGCTTTCTTT
TRBV6-5	TRBD1	TRBJ1-1	-	CASSLGQPYLTFF	TGTGCCAGCAGCCTGGGACAGCCATATTTAACTTTCTTT
TRBV10-3	TRBD1	TRBJ1-1	-	CASKQGEDTEAFF	TGTGCCAGCAAACAGGGGGAGGACACTGAAGCTTTCTTT
TRBV29-1	TRBD1	TRBJ2-7	-	CSVQDRGGLGEQYF	TGCAGCGTGCAGGACAGGGGGGGTTTGGGCGAGCAGTACTTC
TRBV5-1	-	TRBJ1-2	once	CASSLAGGYGYTF	TGCGCCAGCAGCTTGGCGGGGGGCTATGGCTACACCTTC
TRBV5-1	-	TRBJ2-1	-	CASTIQASSSYNEQFF	TGCGCCAGCACCATACAGGCGTCGAGCTCCTACAATGAGCAGTTCTTC
TRBV3-1/TRBV3-2	TRBD2	TRBJ2-7	-	CASSPTSGGTYEQYF	TGTGCCAGCAGCCCGACTAGCGGGGGGACCTACGAGCAGTACTTC
TRBV5-6	-	TRBJ1-1	once	CASSWAGRMNTEAFF	TGTGCCAGCAGCTGGGCTGGCAGAATGAACACTGAAGCTTTCTTT
TRBV14	-	TRBJ1-1	-	CASSQLPGAEAFF	TGTGCCAGCAGCCAATTACCAGGGGCTGAAGCTTTCTTT
TRBV19	-	TRBJ1-1	-	CASTYPGPGAEAFF	TGTGCCAGTACCTACCCTGGGCCAGGGGCTGAAGCTTTCTTT
TRBV7-9	-	TRBJ2-2	-	CASSFFESSNTGELFF	TGTGCCAGCAGCTTTTTCGAGTCGTCGAACACCGGGGAGCTGTTTTTT
TRBV3-1/TRBV3-2	-	TRBJ2-1	-	CASRRETSYNEQFF	TGTGCCAGCCGACGGGAGACCTCCTACAATGAGCAGTTCTTC
TRBV4-1	TRBD1	TRBJ1-2	-	CASSQVTGMMGYTF	TGCGCCAGCAGCCAAGTGACAGGGATGATGGGCTACACCTTC
TRBV4-2	TRBD2	TRBJ2-2	-	CASSQDVAGGLAGELFF	TGTGCCAGCAGCCAAGATGTAGCGGGGGGGCTGGCCGGGGAGCTGTTTTTT
TRBV27	-	TRBJ1-2	few	CASSLKGDYGYTF	TGTGCCAGCAGTTTAAAGGGGGATTATGGCTACACCTTC
TRBV3-1/TRBV3-2	-	TRBJ2-3	-	CASSQDLANSGADTQYF	TGTGCCAGCAGCCAAGATCTGGCTAATTCGGGGGCAGATACGCAGTATTTT
TRBV7-3	TRBD2	TRBJ2-1	many	CASSSNHRVSSGRAYNEQFF	TGTGCCAGCAGCTCTAACCATCGGGTTTCTAGCGGGAGGGCTTACAATGAGCAGTTCTTC
TRBV30	-	TRBJ1-2	once	CAWSVTEGSYTF	TGTGCCTGGAGTGTCACGGAGGGCAGCTACACCTTC
TRBV19	-	TRBJ2-7	-	CASSIPGGEQYF	TGTGCCAGTAGTATCCCAGGGGGGGAGCAGTACTTC
TRBV3-1/TRBV3-2	TRBD1	TRBJ1-2	-	CASSPPTDRVGLDGYTF	TGTGCCAGCAGCCCCCCCACGGACAGGGTGGGACTCGATGGCTACACCTTC
TRBV29-1	-	TRBJ2-5	-	CSVVRGAGAQETQYF	TGCAGCGTTGTTCGTGGCGCGGGGGCCCAAGAGACCCAGTACTTC
TRBV10-3	-	TRBJ2-3	-	CAITAGYTDTQYF	TGTGCCATCACGGCGGGATACACAGATACGCAGTATTTT